Given below is one TCR beta chain in context. V shed 5 bases, J shed 2 bases, and the junction held 8 bases outside the gene matches. The CDR3 totals 16 residues. Per germline, CDR1 MNHEY and CDR2 SMNVEV (reference sequence). This entry is derived from a study of blood T cells in healthy people across ages. The use of a sample-barcoded 5' primer and a J-beta primer mix characterized a second PCR of 7 to 11 cycles. Sequencing of every sample gave 3 million or more CDR3-containing paired-end reads. TCRdb itself ran the 5' RACE reads through MiXCR, one entry per CDR3 protein. The table lists over 500,000 distinct CDR3 sequences, 27% of them singletons, with under 4.5% in the top ten. A further study also used this sample, focusing on T cells of mothers and their children. From that second work: According to the study, all extracted RNA entered cDNA synthesis at roughly 1.5 ug per 15 ul.

The sequenced sample consisted of blood. The receptor was derived from a boy aged 2-15 years in good health. The chain has TRBV27 and TRBJ2-3, with 9 bases matching TRBD2. The CDR3 sequence: CASSHLLAGPTDTQYF. CDR3 DNA: TGTGCCAGCAGTCACCTACTAGCGGGCCCCACAGATACGCAGTATTTT.